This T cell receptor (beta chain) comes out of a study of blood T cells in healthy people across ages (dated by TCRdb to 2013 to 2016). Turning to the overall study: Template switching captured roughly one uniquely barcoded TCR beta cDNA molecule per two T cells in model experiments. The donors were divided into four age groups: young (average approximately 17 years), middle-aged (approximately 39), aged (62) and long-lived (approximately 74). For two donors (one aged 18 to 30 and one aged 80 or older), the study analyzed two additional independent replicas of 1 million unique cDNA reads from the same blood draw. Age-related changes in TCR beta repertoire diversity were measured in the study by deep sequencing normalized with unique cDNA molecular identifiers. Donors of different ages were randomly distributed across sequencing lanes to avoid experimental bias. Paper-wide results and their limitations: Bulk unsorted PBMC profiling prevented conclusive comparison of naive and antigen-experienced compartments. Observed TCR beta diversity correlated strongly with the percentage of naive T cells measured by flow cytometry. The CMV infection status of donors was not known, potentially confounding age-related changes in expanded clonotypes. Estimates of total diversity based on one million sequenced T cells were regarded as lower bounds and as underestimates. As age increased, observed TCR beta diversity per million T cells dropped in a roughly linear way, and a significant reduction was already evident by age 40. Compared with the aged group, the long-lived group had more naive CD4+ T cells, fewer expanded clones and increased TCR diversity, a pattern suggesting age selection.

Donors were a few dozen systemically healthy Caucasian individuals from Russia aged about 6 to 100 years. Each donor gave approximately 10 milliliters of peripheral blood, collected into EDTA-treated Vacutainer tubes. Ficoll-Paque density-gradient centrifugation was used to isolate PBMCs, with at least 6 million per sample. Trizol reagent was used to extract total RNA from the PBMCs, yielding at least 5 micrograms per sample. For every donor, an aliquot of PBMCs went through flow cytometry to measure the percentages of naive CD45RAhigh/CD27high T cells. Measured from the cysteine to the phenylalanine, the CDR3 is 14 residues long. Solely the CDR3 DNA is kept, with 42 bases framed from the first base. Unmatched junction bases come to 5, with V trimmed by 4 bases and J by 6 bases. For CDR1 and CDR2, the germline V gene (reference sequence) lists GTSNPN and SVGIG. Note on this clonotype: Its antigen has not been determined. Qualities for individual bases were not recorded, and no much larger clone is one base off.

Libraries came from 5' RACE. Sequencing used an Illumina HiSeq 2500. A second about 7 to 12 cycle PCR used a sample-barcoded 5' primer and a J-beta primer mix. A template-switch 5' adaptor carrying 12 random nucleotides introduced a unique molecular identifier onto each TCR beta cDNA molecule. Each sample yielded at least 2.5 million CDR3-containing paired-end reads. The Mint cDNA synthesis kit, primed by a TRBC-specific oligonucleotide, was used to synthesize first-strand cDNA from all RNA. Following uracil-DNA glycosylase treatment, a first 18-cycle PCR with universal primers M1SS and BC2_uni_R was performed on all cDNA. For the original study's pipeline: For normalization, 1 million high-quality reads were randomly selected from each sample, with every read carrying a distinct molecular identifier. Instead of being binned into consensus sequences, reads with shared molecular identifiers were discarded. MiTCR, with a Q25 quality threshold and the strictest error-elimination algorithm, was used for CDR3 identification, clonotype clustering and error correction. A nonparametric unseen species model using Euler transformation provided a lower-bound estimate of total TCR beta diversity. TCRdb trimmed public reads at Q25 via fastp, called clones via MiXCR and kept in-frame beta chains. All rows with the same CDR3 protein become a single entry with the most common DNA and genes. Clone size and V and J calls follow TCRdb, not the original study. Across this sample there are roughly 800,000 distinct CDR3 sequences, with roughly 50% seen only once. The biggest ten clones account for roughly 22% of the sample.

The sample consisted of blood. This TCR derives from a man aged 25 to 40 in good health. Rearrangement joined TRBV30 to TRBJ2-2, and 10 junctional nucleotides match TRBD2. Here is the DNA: TGTGCCTGGACTAGCGGGAGCGGCGCCGGGGAGCTGTTTTTT. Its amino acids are CAWTSGSGAGELFF.